The 26 T cell receptor beta chains below come from one sample, sequenced in a study of early T cells in non-severe SARS-CoV-2 infection (dated by TCRdb to the early 2020s). Library preparation was by 5' RACE. Sequenced on a NextSeq 500. TCRdb's own reprocessing of the public reads used fastp at Q25 and MiXCR and kept productive beta chains. Rows with a matching CDR3 protein are joined into one entry that keeps the most common DNA and genes. The sample yields 80,000 or so distinct CDR3 sequences; roughly an eighth were counted once. Under 4% of the sample rests with the top ten. The source material was whole blood. The receptors stem from an adult who was a healthcare worker with PCR-confirmed SARS-CoV-2 infection or an uninfected control (not recorded which).

This clonotype was seen more than once but under ten times. The CDR3 coding sequence is TGTGCCAGCACCCTAGCCGGGTTCGCGAACACCGGGGAGCTGTTTTTT. Translated: CASTLAGFANTGELFF. The chain recombines TRBV7-8 with TRBJ2-2; TRBD2 is a possible D gene (5 bases). Trimming left V 7 bases short and J 0 bases short, with 15 bases between. Germline CDR1 reads SGHVS; CDR2 reads FQNEAQ. This CDR3 has 16 amino acids.

This clonotype was picked up many times. The chain carries TRBV4-1 and TRBJ1-3, with 11 bases matching TRBD1. The CDR3 spans 18 residues. Germline CDR1 MGHRA, CDR2 YSYEKL. The V and J ends lost 1 base and 2 bases, in that order; junction bases with no gene match: 7. The CDR3 reads CASSQAQDRGRPGNTIYF. The DNA of the CDR3 is TGCGCCAGCAGCCAAGCCCAGGACAGGGGGCGCCCTGGAAACACCATATATTTT.

This clonotype has a count of ten or more. The chain uses TRBV20-1 and TRBJ1-2; D is unresolved. The V and J ends lost 4 bases and 6 bases respectively, with 12 bases between them. This CDR3 contains 12 residues. The V gene's germline CDR1 is DFQATT and CDR2 SNEGSKA (reference sequence). The CDR3 DNA is TGCAGTGCTACCGATCAGCCCGATGGCTACACCTTC. This translates into CSATDQPDGYTF.

This chain uses TRBV2 with TRBJ1-1, with a possible D match to TRBD1 (5 bases). The CDR3 consists of 15 residues. Trimming cost V 6 bases and J 0 bases, with 14 bases left between them. CDR1 and CDR2 (germline): SNHLY, FYNNEI. CDR3 region: CASREQGPLNTEAFF. The DNA for the CDR3 is TGTGCCAGCAGGGAGCAGGGCCCTCTGAACACTGAAGCTTTCTTT.

V gene TRBV10-3 combines with J gene TRBJ2-5, with D perhaps assigned TRBD1 or TRBD2 (5 bases each). The CDR3 contains 14 residues. Germline CDR1 is ENHRY and CDR2 is SYGVKD. V lost 3 bases and J 3 bases, leaving 11 bases between the germline ends. In DNA, the CDR3 is TGTGCCATCAGTGATGGGACCAGCAAAGAGACCCAGTACTTC. Translation: CAISDGTSKETQYF.

A few counts support this clonotype. The chain carries TRBV5-4 and TRBJ1-4; TRBD1 matches 9 bases. In germline, CDR1 is SGHNT, CDR2 YYREEE (reference sequence). The V and J ends lost 4 bases and 4 bases, in that order; junction bases with no gene match: 8. CDR3 length equals 16 residues. The CDR3 coding sequence is TGTGCCAGCAGCGGGGGACAGGGCAAGCGTAATGAAAAACTGTTTTTT. Its translation: CASSGGQGKRNEKLFF. The full variable domain, rest sourced from reference TRBV5-4 and TRBJ1-4, is ETGVTQSPTHLIKTRGQQVTLRCSSQSGHNTVSWYQQALGQGPQFIFQYYREEENGRGNFPPRFSGLQFPNYSSELNVNALELDDSALYLCASSGGQGKRNEKLFFGSGTQLSVL.

This clonotype was seen many times. The chain joins TRBV5-4 to TRBJ2-2, with D perhaps matching TRBD2 (5 bases). The CDR3 covers 16 residues. Germline V gene data show CDR1 as SGHNT and CDR2 as YYREEE (reference sequence). Trimming shortened V by 4 bases and J by 2 bases, and 15 bases separated the two germline ends. As DNA, the CDR3 is TGTGCCAGCAGCCCTGGGTATCGGGGTAACACCGGGGAGCTGTTTTTT. This gives the protein CASSPGYRGNTGELFF.

V is TRBV10-3 and J is TRBJ2-1, with 13 nucleotides matching TRBD2. V was clipped by 5 bases and J by 8 bases; unmatched bases: 6. Germline values: CDR1 ENHRY, CDR2 SYGVKD. CDR3 length: 15 residues. For the CDR3, the DNA is TGTGCCATCAGTCAACTAGCGGGAGGGCCGGATGAGCAGTTCTTC. Its protein is CAISQLAGGPDEQFF.

This clonotype was detected ten times or more. Mismatch with germline at one junction end may stem from a read error. The rearrangement links TRBV6-5 to TRBJ2-7, with a weak D call TRBD2 (5 bases). Germline CDR1 reads MNHEY; CDR2 reads SVGAGI. CDR3 length: 16 amino acids. The CDR3 DNA follows: TGCGCCAGCAGTAACCGACGGACCGGGGTTTGGGACGAGCAGTACTTC. Translating gives CASSNRRTGVWDEQYF.

This clonotype came up many times. V usage is TRBV4-1 and J usage is TRBJ2-7; D perhaps matches TRBD1 (5 bases). Trimming took off 4 bases at V and 2 bases at J, with 15 bases between the two ends. CDR1 and CDR2 from the germline V gene are MGHRA and YSYEKL. This CDR3 region has 15 residues. The CDR3 is CASSPGIQEAYEQYF. The CDR3 DNA reads TGCGCCAGCAGCCCAGGAATACAGGAAGCCTACGAGCAGTACTTC.

This clonotype has more than one count but fewer than ten. The chain links TRBV29-1 to TRBJ2-2; tentatively, D is TRBD1 or TRBD2 (5 bases each). Trimming removed 8 bases at V and 2 bases at J, with 12 bases between. The CDR3 spans 13 residues. The V gene's germline CDR1 is SQVTM and CDR2 ANQGSEA. CDR3 DNA sequence: TGCAGCATCCGGGACGGTAACACCGGGGAGCTGTTTTTT. This sequence encodes CSIRDGNTGELFF.

As to this clonotype: The CDR3 ends on some other residue instead of the conserved phenylalanine or tryptophan, so this is likely a read error. The V and J genes are TRBV6-5 and TRBJ1-1; TRBD1 might be the D (5 bases). Trimming left V 3 bases short and J 3 bases short, with 11 bases between. Germline CDR1 is MNHEY and CDR2 is SVGAGI. The CDR3 contains 14 residues. CDR3 coding DNA: TGTGCCAGCAGTTATCTCCAGGGATACACTGAAGCTTTCATT. This sequence encodes CASSYLQGYTEAFI.

The rearrangement uses TRBV5-1 and TRBJ2-7; D assignment may be TRBD1 or TRBD2 (5 bases each). V was shortened by 6 bases and J by 3 bases, with 13 bases between the two germline ends. CDR1 and CDR2 (germline): SGHRS, YFSETQ. CDR3 length equals 13 residues. CDR3 amino acids: CASKQGPNYEQYF. CDR3 bases: TGCGCCAGCAAGCAGGGACCTAACTACGAGCAGTACTTC.

The V gene is TRBV27, the J gene TRBJ2-3; D may be TRBD2 (6 bases). With 0 bases removed from V and 9 bases from J, the gap between germline ends came to 10 bases. The CDR3 has 13 residues. Per germline, CDR1 MNHEY and CDR2 SMNVEV (reference sequence). The CDR3 spells CASSLSGGITQYF. The CDR3 bases are TGTGCCAGCAGTTTATCGGGGGGAATAACGCAGTATTTT.

This clonotype has just a few counts. Germline and junction disagree at one end, which may indicate a read error. The J gene is TRBJ1-1, the V gene TRBV29-1; no firm D call. Looked up from germline, CDR1 is SQVTM and CDR2 is ANQGSEA. The CDR3 has 8 residues. The CDR3 coding sequence is TGCAGCGTCCCCGGGCCGCTTTTT. Translating gives CSVPGPLF.

This clonotype has only a few counts. The V gene is TRBV29-1, the J gene TRBJ2-5; 7 nucleotides match TRBD1. CDR1 and CDR2 (germline): SQVTM, ANQGSEA. This CDR3 has 14 amino acids. Germline trimming cut 3 bases from V and 2 bases from J; bases unmatched to any gene: 6. DNA of the CDR3: TGCAGCGTTGAGCTACAGGGGAAACAAGAGACCCAGTACTTC. Its protein product is CSVELQGKQETQYF.

The V and J genes are TRBV29-1 and TRBJ2-1; 8 positions agree with TRBD2. The CDR3 runs 14 residues. Losses at the gene ends were 7 bases for V and 4 bases for J; bases not matched to a gene: 9. Germline lookup yields CDR1 SQVTM and CDR2 ANQGSEA. The CDR3 reads CSATSGSQYNEQFF. Here the CDR3 DNA reads TGCAGCGCGACCAGCGGGAGTCAGTACAATGAGCAGTTCTTC.

This clonotype was picked up many times. The V call is TRBV29-1, the J call TRBJ2-7, with D tentatively TRBD2 (6 bases). Germline CDR1 and CDR2: SQVTM and ANQGSEA. CDR3 size: 15 residues. Deletions cut 2 bases from V and 6 bases from J, with 20 bases between. CDR3 DNA sequence: TGCAGCGTTGAAATTGGTGGAGGGTTCCCTCGCGAGCAGTACTTC. Amino acids: CSVEIGGGFPREQYF.

The chain carries TRBV21-1 and TRBJ1-5. TRBV21-1 represents a pseudogene. This CDR3 spans 15 amino acids. The CDR3 sequence is CASSKEGRGNQPQHF. The CDR3 DNA sequence: TGTGCCAGCAGCAAAGAGGGCCGGGGCAATCAGCCCCAGCATTTT.

This clonotype was picked up many times. This rearrangement joins TRBV20-1 to TRBJ2-7, with 7 bases that match TRBD1. The junction had 5 bases not matched to a gene; V was cut back by 6 bases and J by 3 bases. The germline gives CDR1 DFQATT, CDR2 SNEGSKA (reference sequence). The CDR3 runs 12 residues. Here the CDR3 reads CSARDSFYEQYF. The DNA for the CDR3 is TGCAGTGCGAGGGACAGCTTCTACGAGCAGTACTTC.

The V and J genes are TRBV7-9 and TRBJ1-1; D unresolved. V dropped 1 base and J dropped 1 base, with 13 bases sitting between them. Germline V gives CDR1 SEHNR, CDR2 FQNEAQ (reference sequence). The CDR3 has 16 residues. CDR3 nucleotides: TGTGCCAGCAGCTTAGGGCCACTAGCTGGGAACACTGAAGCTTTCTTT. Residues: CASSLGPLAGNTEAFF.

The rearrangement links TRBV7-2 to TRBJ2-7; D not certain. CDR1 and CDR2 (germline): SGHTA, FQGNSA. The CDR3 covers 12 residues. V lost 5 bases and J lost 7, with 12 bases in between. CDR3 sequence reads: CASSPGWREQYF. CDR3 coding DNA: TGTGCCAGCAGCCCAGGATGGCGGGAGCAGTACTTC.

In its sample, this clonotype was seen many times. V and J are TRBV14 and TRBJ1-2; D might be TRBD1 (5 bases). V was clipped by 0 bases and J by 4 bases, with 9 bases between them. Germline V gene sequence: CDR1 SGHDN, CDR2 FVKESK. There are 14 residues in the CDR3. The CDR3: CASSQDRGSYGYTF. In nucleotides, the CDR3 is TGTGCCAGCAGCCAAGATCGGGGCAGCTATGGCTACACCTTC.

V gene TRBV9 combines with J gene TRBJ2-1; tentatively, D is TRBD2 (6 bases). This CDR3 spans 15 amino acids. Germline assignment: CDR1 SGDLS and CDR2 YYNGEE. V dropped 2 bases and J dropped 5 bases, with 14 bases sitting between them. CDR3 in amino acids: CASSVFSGADNEQFF. CDR3 DNA: TGTGCCAGCAGCGTGTTCTCGGGAGCTGACAATGAGCAGTTCTTC.

This clonotype was seen at least ten times. The chain links TRBV4-2 to TRBJ2-7; D assignment may be TRBD1 or TRBD2 (5 bases each). Per the germline V gene, CDR1 is LGHNA and CDR2 is YNFKEQ. The CDR3 is 16 residues long. V lost 0 bases to trimming and J lost 0 bases, with 12 bases between them. In DNA, the CDR3 is TGTGCCAGCAGCCAAGATAGATGGGGGAGCTCCTACGAGCAGTACTTC. Amino acids: CASSQDRWGSSYEQYF.

This clonotype was detected only a few times. V gene TRBV20-1 combines with J gene TRBJ1-1, with TRBD1 matching 8 bases. CDR1 and CDR2 from the germline V gene are DFQATT and SNEGSKA (reference sequence). The CDR3 covers 16 residues. V dropped 5 bases and J dropped 5; count of bases not matched to a gene: 16. The CDR3 reads CSASGQGGSVRTEAFF. For the CDR3, the DNA is TGCAGTGCTTCTGGACAGGGCGGGAGTGTTAGGACTGAAGCTTTCTTT.